This T cell receptor beta chain is drawn from a study of tumor-infiltrating lymphocytes in primary liver carcinoma. Study-wide context: Surgical resection was the treatment these patients received for primary liver carcinoma.

From 450 to 600 ng total RNA, TCR beta cDNA was generated with a primer in the constant region. Each TCR beta library was derived from three nested multiplex PCR rounds that employed slightly modified ARM-PCR. The two initial PCR rounds, ten to eleven cycles each, used TRBV1-TRBV30 forward and C-beta reverse primers. MiXCR, applied by TCRdb to the multiplex PCR reads, yields one record per CDR3 protein. The sample has fewer than 400,000 distinct CDR3 sequences, around three fifths seen once. Details on this clonotype: Its antigen remains unidentified. Just one base apart from a much larger clone, this may be a read error.

Trimming removed 7 bases at V and 8 bases at J, with 18 bases between. CDR3 length: 13 amino acids. Germline loops: CDR1 MNHEY, CDR2 SVGEGT. Study-wide results and limits: Relative to blood, tumors carried a significantly larger fraction of the repertoire in their top 250 clones (p = 0.039).

Germline DNA was extracted too, while blood RNA derived from unsorted whole blood. The collection of roughly 3.9 milliliters of peripheral blood preceded surgery. The V call is TRBV6-2 or TRBV6-3, the J call TRBJ2-7, with D unclear. The TCR comes from a woman aged 25 to 39 with primary liver carcinoma and hepatitis B virus infection. The sample comprised peripheral blood. DNA for the CDR3: TGTGCCAGCAATTTGTCCCCCCTGCTCCAGCAGTACTTC. This encodes CASNLSPLLQQYF.